Sequencing of this TCR beta chain was carried out in a study of blood T cell repertoires in COVID-19. Study summary: Recovery meant two consecutive negative NP/OP PCR tests, professional clearance, or resolved symptoms. Sites across the United States, Italy and Spain contributed samples from acute and convalescent COVID-19.

Looked up from germline, CDR1 is MGHDK and CDR2 is SYGVNS. The CDR3 is made up of 12 amino acids. Trimming took 8 bases from V and 9 from J; bases not matched to a gene: 4. The protocol was immunoSEQ multiplex PCR, while the TCRdb copy is restricted to in-frame clones and leaves out a portion. Among some 200,000 clones listed, about nine tenths were seen once. The study recruited people aged roughly 18 to 95 years across approximately 25 US areas. Each participant's cohort was designated according to participant-reported clinical history. The chain recombines TRBV25-1 with TRBJ2-1, with TRBD2 identical over 10 bases. This clonotype was sampled from a man younger than 40 in a cohort exposed to, infected with or recovered from COVID-19 (not recorded which). Sequencing was done on a sample of PBMCs or T cells enriched from blood (not recorded which). CDR3: CASGTSGTEQFF. CDR3 nucleotides: TGTGCCAGCGGTACTAGCGGGACTGAGCAGTTCTTC.